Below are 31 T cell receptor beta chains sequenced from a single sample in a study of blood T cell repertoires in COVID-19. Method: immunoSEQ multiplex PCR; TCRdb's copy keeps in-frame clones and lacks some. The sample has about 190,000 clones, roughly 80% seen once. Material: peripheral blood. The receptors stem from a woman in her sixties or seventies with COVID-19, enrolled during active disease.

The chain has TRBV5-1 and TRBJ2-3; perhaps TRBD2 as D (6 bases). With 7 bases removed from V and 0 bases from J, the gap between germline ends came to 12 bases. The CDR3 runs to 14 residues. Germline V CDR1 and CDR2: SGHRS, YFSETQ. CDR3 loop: CASLAGLSTDTQYF. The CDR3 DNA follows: TGCGCCAGCCTCGCGGGACTTAGCACAGATACGCAGTATTTT.

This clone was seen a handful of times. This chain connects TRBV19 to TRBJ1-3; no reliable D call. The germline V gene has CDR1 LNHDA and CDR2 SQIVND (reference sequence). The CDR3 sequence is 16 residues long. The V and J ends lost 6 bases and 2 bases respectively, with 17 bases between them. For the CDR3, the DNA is TGTGCCAGTAGCTTTGAGGCAACTTACCCTGGAAACACCATATATTTT. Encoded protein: CASSFEATYPGNTIYF.

CDR3 sequence (DNA): TGTGCCAGCAGCCTAGGGGGACAGGGGATTAATTACGAGCAGTACTTC. Protein sequence: CASSLGGQGINYEQYF. The chain combines TRBV28 with TRBJ2-7, with 10 bases identical to TRBD1. CDR1 is MDHEN, CDR2 SYDVKM, per germline. The CDR3 contains 16 residues. V gave up 6 bases and J gave up 4 bases; unmatched junction bases: 12. The whole variable domain, filled in from reference TRBV28 and TRBJ2-7, reads DVKVTQSSRYLVKRTGEKVFLECVQDMDHENMFWYRQDPGLGLRLIYFSYDVKMKEKGDIPEGYSVSREKKERFSLILESASTNQTSMYLCASSLGGQGINYEQYFGPGTRLTVT.

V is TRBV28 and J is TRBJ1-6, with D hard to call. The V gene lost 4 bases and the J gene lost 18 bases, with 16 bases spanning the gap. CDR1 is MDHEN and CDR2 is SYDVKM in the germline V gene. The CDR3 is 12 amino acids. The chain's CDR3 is CASSSAGLTPHF. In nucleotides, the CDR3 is TGTGCCAGCAGTTCCGCTGGACTGACTCCCCACTTT.

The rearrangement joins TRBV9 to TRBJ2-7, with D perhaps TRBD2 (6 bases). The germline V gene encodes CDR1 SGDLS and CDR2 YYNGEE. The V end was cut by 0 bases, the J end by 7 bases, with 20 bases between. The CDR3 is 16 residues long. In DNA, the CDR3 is TGTGCCAGCAGCGTAGGGGACCGAGGTCCCCGGGGGGAGCAGTACTTC. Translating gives CASSVGDRGPRGEQYF. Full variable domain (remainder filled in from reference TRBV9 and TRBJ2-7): DSGVTQTPKHLITATGQRVTLRCSPRSGDLSVYWYQQSLDQGLQFLIQYYNGEERAKGNILERFSAQQFPDLHSELNLSSLELGDSALYFCASSVGDRGPRGEQYFGPGTRLTVT.

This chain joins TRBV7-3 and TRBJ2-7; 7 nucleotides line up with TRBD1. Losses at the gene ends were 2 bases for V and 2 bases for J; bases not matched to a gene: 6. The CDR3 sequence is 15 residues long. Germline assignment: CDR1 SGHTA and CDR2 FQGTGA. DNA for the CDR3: TGTGCCAGCAGCTTAGTGCCAGGGGGAGCCTACGAGCAGTACTTC. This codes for CASSLVPGGAYEQYF.

As DNA, the CDR3 is TGTGCCAGCAGAGAAGGAGGATATAATTCACCCCTCCACTTT. It yields the protein CASREGGYNSPLHF. This chain connects TRBV27 to TRBJ1-6; D is uncertain. CDR3 length: 14 residues. Germline CDR1 MNHEY, CDR2 SMNVEV (reference sequence). Between the trimmed V and J ends, which lost 6 bases and 4 bases, there was a span of 10 bases.

This CDR3 is CASSRLAGGNEQFF. Written as DNA, the CDR3 is TGTGCCAGCAGCCGACTAGCGGGAGGGAATGAGCAGTTCTTC. This chain links TRBV3-1 (or the pseudogene TRBV3-2) with TRBJ2-1; 14 bases map to TRBD2. The germline V gene has CDR1 LGHDT and CDR2 YNNKEL (reference sequence). J lost 7 bases, V lost 4 bases, and 0 bases had no gene match. The CDR3 runs 14 residues.

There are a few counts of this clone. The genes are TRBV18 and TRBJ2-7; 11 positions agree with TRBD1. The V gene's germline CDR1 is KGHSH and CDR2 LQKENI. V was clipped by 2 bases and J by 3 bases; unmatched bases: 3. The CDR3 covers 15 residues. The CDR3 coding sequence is TGTGCCAGCTCACCAGGACAGGGGGCCTACTACGAGCAGTACGTC. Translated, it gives CASSPGQGAYYEQYV.

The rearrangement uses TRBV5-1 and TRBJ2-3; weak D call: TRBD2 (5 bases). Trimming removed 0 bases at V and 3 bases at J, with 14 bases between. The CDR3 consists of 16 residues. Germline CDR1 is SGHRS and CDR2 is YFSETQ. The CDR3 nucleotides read TGCGCCAGCAGCTTGGCCCGGGGTTTTCTTACAGATACGCAGTATTTT. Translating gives CASSLARGFLTDTQYF.

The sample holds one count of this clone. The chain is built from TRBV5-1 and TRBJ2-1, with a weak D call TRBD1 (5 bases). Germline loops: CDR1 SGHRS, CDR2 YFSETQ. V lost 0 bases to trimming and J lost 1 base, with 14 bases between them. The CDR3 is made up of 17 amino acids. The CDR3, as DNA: TGCGCCAGCAGCTTGGCCACAGGACGTAGGTCCTACAATGAGCAGTTCTTC. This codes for CASSLATGRRSYNEQFF. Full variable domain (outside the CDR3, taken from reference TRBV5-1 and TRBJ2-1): KAGVTQTPRYLIKTRGQQVTLSCSPISGHRSVSWYQQTPGQGLQFLFEYFSETQRNKGNFPGRFSGRQFSNSRSEMNVSTLELGDSALYLCASSLATGRRSYNEQFFGPGTRLTVL.

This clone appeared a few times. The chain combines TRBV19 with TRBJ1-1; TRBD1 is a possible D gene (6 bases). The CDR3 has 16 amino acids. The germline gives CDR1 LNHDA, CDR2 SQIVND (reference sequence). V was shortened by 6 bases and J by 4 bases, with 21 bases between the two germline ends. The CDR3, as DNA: TGTGCCAGTAGCGTCACTACCCAAACAGGGTCCACTGAAGCTTTCTTT. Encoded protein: CASSVTTQTGSTEAFF.

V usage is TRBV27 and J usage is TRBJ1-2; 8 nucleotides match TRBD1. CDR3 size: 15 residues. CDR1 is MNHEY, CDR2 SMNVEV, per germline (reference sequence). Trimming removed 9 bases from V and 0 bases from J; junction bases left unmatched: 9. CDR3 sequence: CASRKTGDSNYGYTF. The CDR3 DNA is TGTGCCAGTCGGAAGACAGGGGATTCTAACTATGGCTACACCTTC.

The CDR3 spells CASSLAGGLPGELFF. The DNA for the CDR3 is TGTGCCAGCAGTCTAGCGGGAGGGCTACCCGGGGAGCTGTTTTTT. The chain is built from TRBV7-9 and TRBJ2-2; 12 nucleotides line up with TRBD2. The ends lost 6 bases at V and 6 bases at J; junction bases unmatched: 5. The germline gives CDR1 SEHNR, CDR2 FQNEAQ (reference sequence). The CDR3 is 15 residues long.

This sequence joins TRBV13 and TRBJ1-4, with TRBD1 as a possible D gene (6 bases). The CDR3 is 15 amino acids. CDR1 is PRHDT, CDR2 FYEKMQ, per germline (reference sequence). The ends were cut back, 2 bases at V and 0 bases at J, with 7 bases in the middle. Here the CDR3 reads CASSLRTATNEKLFF. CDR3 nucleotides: TGTGCCAGCAGCTTACGGACAGCAACTAATGAAAAACTGTTTTTT.

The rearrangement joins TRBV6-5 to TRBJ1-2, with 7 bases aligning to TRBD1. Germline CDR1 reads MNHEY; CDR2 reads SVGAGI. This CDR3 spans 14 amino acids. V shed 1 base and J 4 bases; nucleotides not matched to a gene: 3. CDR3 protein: CASSYLDRSYGYTF. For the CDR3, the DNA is TGTGCCAGCAGTTACTTGGACAGGAGCTATGGCTACACCTTC.

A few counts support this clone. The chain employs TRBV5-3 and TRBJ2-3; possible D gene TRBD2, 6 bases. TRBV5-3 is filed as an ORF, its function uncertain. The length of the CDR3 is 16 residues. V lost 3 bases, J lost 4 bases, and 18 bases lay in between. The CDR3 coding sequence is TGTGCCAGAAGCTCAGGGACTCCCGCCCCGCCAGATACGCAGTATTTT. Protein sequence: CARSSGTPAPPDTQYF.

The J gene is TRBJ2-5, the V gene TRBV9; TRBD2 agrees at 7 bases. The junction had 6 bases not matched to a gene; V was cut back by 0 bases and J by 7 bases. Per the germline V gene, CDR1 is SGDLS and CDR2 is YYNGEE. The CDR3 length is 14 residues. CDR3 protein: CASSVGGGQGTQYF. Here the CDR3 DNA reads TGTGCCAGCAGCGTAGGCGGGGGTCAGGGGACCCAGTACTTC.

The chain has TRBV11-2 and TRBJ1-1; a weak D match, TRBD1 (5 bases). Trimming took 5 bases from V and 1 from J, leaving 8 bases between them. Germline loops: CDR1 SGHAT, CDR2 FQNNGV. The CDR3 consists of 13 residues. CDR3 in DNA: TGTGCCAGCAGCACCGACAGGAACACTGAAGCTTTCTTT. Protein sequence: CASSTDRNTEAFF. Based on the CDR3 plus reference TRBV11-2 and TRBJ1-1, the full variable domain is EAGVAQSPRYKIIEKRQSVAFWCNPISGHATLYWYQQILGQGPKLLIQFQNNGVVDDSQLPKDRFSAERLKGVDSTLKIQPAKLEDSAVYLCASSTDRNTEAFFGQGTRLTVV.

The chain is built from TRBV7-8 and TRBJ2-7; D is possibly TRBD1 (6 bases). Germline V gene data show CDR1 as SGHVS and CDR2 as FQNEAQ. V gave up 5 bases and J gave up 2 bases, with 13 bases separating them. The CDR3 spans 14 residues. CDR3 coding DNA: TGTGCCAGCAGCCCCCAGACAGGAGCCTACGAGCAGTACTTC. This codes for CASSPQTGAYEQYF.

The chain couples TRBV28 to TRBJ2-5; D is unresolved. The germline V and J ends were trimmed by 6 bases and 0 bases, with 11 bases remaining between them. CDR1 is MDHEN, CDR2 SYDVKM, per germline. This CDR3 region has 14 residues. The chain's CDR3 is CASSTGSHQETQYF. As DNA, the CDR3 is TGTGCCAGCAGCACCGGGTCCCACCAAGAGACCCAGTACTTC.

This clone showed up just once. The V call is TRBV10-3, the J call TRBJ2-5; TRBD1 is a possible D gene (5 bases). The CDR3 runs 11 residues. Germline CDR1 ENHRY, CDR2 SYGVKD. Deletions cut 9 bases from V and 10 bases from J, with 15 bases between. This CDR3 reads CAIGETVGQYF. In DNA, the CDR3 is TGTGCCATTGGAGAGACAGTTGGCCAGTACTTC.

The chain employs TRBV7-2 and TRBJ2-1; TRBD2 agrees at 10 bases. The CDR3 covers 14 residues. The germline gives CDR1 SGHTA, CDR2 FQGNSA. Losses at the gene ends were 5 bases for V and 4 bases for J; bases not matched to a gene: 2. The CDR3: CASSGTSAYNEQFF. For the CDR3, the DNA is TGTGCCAGCAGCGGGACTAGCGCGTACAATGAGCAGTTCTTC.

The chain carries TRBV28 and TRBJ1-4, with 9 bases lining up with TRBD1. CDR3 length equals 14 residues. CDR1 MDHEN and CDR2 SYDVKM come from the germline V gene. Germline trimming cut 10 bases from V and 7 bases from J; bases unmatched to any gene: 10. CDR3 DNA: TGTGCCACCCAAGACAGGGGGAAGAGTGAAAAACTGTTTTTT. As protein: CATQDRGKSEKLFF. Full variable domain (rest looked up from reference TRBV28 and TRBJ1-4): DVKVTQSSRYLVKRTGEKVFLECVQDMDHENMFWYRQDPGLGLRLIYFSYDVKMKEKGDIPEGYSVSREKKERFSLILESASTNQTSMYLCATQDRGKSEKLFFGSGTQLSVL.

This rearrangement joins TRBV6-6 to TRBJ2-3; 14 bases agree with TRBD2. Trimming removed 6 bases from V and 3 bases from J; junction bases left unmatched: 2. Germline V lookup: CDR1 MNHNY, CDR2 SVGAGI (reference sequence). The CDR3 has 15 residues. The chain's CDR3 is CASRGTSGRTDTQYF. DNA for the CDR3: TGTGCCAGCAGAGGGACTAGCGGGAGAACAGATACGCAGTATTTT.

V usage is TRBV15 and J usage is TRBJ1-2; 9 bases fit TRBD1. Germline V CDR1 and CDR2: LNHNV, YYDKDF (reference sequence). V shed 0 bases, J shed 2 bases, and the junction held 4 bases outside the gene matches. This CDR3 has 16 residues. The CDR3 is CATSRDLGQGNYGYTF. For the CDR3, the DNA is TGTGCCACCAGCAGAGATCTGGGACAGGGCAACTATGGCTACACCTTC.

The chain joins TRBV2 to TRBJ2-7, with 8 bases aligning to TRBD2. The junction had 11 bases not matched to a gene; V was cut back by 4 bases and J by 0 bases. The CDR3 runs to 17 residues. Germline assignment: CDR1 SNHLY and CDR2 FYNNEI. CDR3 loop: CASSVSRLAGSSYEQYF. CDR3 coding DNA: TGTGCCAGCAGTGTTAGCCGTTTAGCGGGATCCTCCTACGAGCAGTACTTC.

As DNA, the CDR3 is TGTGCCAGCGGGGACACGATGAACACTGAAGCTTTCTTT. Translating gives CASGDTMNTEAFF. The genes are TRBV5-6 and TRBJ1-1, with D possibly being TRBD1 (6 bases). This CDR3 is built from 13 residues. V was pared by 7 bases and J by 0 bases, with 10 bases between. CDR1 is SGHDT and CDR2 is YYEEEE in the germline V gene.

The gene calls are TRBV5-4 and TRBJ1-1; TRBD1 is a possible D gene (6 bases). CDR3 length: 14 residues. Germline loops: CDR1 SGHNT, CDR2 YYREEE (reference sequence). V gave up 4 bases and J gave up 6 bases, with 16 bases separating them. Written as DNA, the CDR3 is TGTGCCAGCAGCCGAGGGACACCCCGGCCTGAAGCTTTCTTT. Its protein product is CASSRGTPRPEAFF.

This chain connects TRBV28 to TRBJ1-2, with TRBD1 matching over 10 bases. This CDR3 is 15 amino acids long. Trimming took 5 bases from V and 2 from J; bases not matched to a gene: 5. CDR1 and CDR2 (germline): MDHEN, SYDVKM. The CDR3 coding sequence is TGTGCCAGCAGTATGACAGGGGGCATAAACTATGGCTACACCTTC. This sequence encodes CASSMTGGINYGYTF.

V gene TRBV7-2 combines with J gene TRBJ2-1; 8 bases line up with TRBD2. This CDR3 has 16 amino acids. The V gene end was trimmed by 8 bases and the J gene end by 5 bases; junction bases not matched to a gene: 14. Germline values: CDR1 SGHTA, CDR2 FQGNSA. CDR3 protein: CASGSALTSGNNEQFF. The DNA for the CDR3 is TGTGCCAGCGGCTCAGCTCTAACTAGCGGTAACAATGAGCAGTTCTTC.